This entry lists 24 T cell receptor beta chains sequenced from one sample in a study of graft-versus-host responses after intestinal transplantation. Antigens of these TCRs are unknown. Some clones are missing from TCRdb's copy, which holds only in-frame ones; the method was immunoSEQ multiplex PCR. The data show 110,000 to 150,000 clones, about nine tenths seen once. The source was unstimulated CD4+ T cells sorted from spleen or lymph node cells, collected before intestinal transplant. The receptors were gathered from a human donor who received an intestinal transplant.

The V call is TRBV7-8, the J call TRBJ2-7; TRBD1 agrees at 9 bases. CDR1 SGHVS and CDR2 FQNEAQ come from the germline V gene. The CDR3 loop spans 15 amino acids. V lost 7 bases, J lost 2 bases, and 9 bases stayed unmatched. The CDR3 DNA reads as TGTGCCAGCATTTACTCCGGGACAGGGCCCTACGAGCAGTACTTC. This encodes CASIYSGTGPYEQYF.

The rearrangement links TRBV6-4 to TRBJ2-7, with 7 bases identical to TRBD2. CDR1 is MRHNA, CDR2 SNTAGT, per germline. Losses at the gene ends were 8 bases for V and 5 bases for J; bases not matched to a gene: 18. This CDR3 contains 16 residues. CDR3: CASGGGALLVANEQYF. CDR3 nucleotide sequence: TGTGCCAGCGGGGGGGGTGCGCTCCTAGTTGCTAACGAGCAGTACTTC.

J is TRBJ1-2 and V is TRBV20-1; no definite D call. V was cut by 5 bases and J by 8 bases, with 9 bases left in between. The germline V gene encodes CDR1 DFQATT and CDR2 SNEGSKA (reference sequence). This CDR3 contains 10 residues. CDR3 residues: CSASPGGYTF. The CDR3 nucleotides read TGCAGTGCTTCCCCCGGCGGCTACACCTTC.

The chain recombines TRBV5-1 with TRBJ2-3; 11 bases fit TRBD2. The CDR3 has 14 amino acids. The trim removed 9 bases at V and 0 bases at J, leaving 3 bases unmatched. Germline V CDR1 and CDR2: SGHRS, YFSETQ. The CDR3 region is CATRLAGSTDTQYF. The CDR3 nucleotides are TGCGCCACCCGACTAGCGGGAAGCACAGATACGCAGTATTTT.

The chain carries TRBV6-1 and TRBJ1-3; 7 bases are a match to TRBD1. V dropped 7 bases and J dropped 3; count of bases not matched to a gene: 9. This CDR3 contains 15 residues. The germline CDR1 and CDR2 sequences are MNHNS and SASEGT. In nucleotides, the CDR3 is TGTGCCAGCACCTCGACAGGGCGTTTTGGAAACACCATATATTTT. Protein product: CASTSTGRFGNTIYF.

The chain uses TRBV19 and TRBJ1-2, with D uncertain. The CDR3 extends over 15 amino acids. V lost 4 bases and J 0 bases, leaving 12 bases between the germline ends. CDR1 is LNHDA and CDR2 is SQIVND in the germline V gene (reference sequence). In DNA, the CDR3 is TGTGCCAGTAGTACCCAACCTACAGCTAACTATGGCTACACCTTC. Translated: CASSTQPTANYGYTF.

The chain combines TRBV6-5 with TRBJ2-5; D may match TRBD1 or TRBD2 (5 bases each). This CDR3 region has 15 residues. V gave up 7 bases and J gave up 4 bases, with 19 bases separating them. The germline V gene has CDR1 MNHEY and CDR2 SVGAGI. In DNA form, the CDR3 reads TGTGCCAGCAACCCCACCGGGACCCTGGGAGAGACCCAGTACTTC. This translates into CASNPTGTLGETQYF.

This chain connects TRBV7-6 to TRBJ2-5; maybe TRBD2 (6 bases). There are 13 residues in the CDR3. In germline, CDR1 is SGHVS, CDR2 FNYEAQ. Trimming stripped 2 bases from V and 5 bases from J, with 9 bases between. CDR3 bases: TGTGCCAGCAGCTTACGGGAGAAGGAGACCCAGTACTTC. Encoded protein: CASSLREKETQYF.

The chain recombines TRBV5-1 with TRBJ2-2; weak D call: TRBD2 (6 bases). Trimming shortened V by 1 base and J by 1 base, and 8 bases separated the two germline ends. Germline V lookup: CDR1 SGHRS, CDR2 YFSETQ. This CDR3 contains 15 residues. The CDR3, as DNA: TGCGCCAGCAGCTTGTACGGGGGGAACACCGGGGAGCTGTTTTTT. Amino acids: CASSLYGGNTGELFF.

The chain is built from TRBV5-1 and TRBJ2-2, with TRBD2 matching over 13 bases. J was trimmed by 5 bases and V by 4 bases; bases with no gene match: 11. CDR1 and CDR2 (germline): SGHRS, YFSETQ. The CDR3 is 18 residues long. The CDR3 is CASSQTPGLAGRTGELFF. The CDR3 coding sequence is TGCGCCAGCAGCCAGACCCCGGGACTAGCGGGAAGGACCGGGGAGCTGTTTTTT.

V gene TRBV19 combines with J gene TRBJ2-5, with 7 bases fitting TRBD1. Trimming took 2 bases from V and 4 from J; bases not matched to a gene: 1. This CDR3 is 13 amino acids long. Germline assignment: CDR1 LNHDA and CDR2 SQIVND (reference sequence). CDR3 amino acids: CASSITGVETQYF. DNA of the CDR3: TGTGCCAGTAGTATAACAGGGGTAGAGACCCAGTACTTC.

The chain uses TRBV5-8 and TRBJ2-5; D is undetermined. Germline lookup yields CDR1 SGHTS and CDR2 YDEGEE. CDR3 length: 11 residues. Trimming cost V 4 bases and J 5 bases, with 6 bases left between them. The CDR3 coding sequence is TGTGCCAGCAGCGTCCGGGAGACCCAGTACTTC. It yields the protein CASSVRETQYF.

The V call is TRBV7-9, the J call TRBJ2-7, with D possibly being TRBD1 (6 bases). The CDR3 runs to 16 residues. The V and J ends lost 5 bases and 2 bases respectively, with 19 bases between them. Germline-derived CDR1 and CDR2 are SEHNR and FQNEAQ (reference sequence). Written as DNA, the CDR3 is TGTGCCAGCAGCCCCTATATACAGGGAATTCCCTACGAGCAGTACTTC. Translated: CASSPYIQGIPYEQYF.

V gene TRBV6-5 combines with J gene TRBJ2-1; D is possibly TRBD2 (6 bases). There are 15 residues in the CDR3. The ends were cut back, 2 bases at V and 2 bases at J, with 10 bases in the middle. Germline CDR1 MNHEY, CDR2 SVGAGI. In DNA form, the CDR3 reads TGTGCCAGCAGTTACGGCGGGGAGCCCTACAATGAGCAGTTCTTC. Translated, it gives CASSYGGEPYNEQFF.

The chain employs TRBV28 and TRBJ1-2, with a tentative D call TRBD1 (5 bases). Trimming stripped 5 bases from V and 4 bases from J, with 11 bases between. The germline V gene has CDR1 MDHEN and CDR2 SYDVKM. The CDR3 totals 13 residues. CDR3 protein: CASSGGDPYGYTF. The DNA for the CDR3 is TGTGCCAGCAGTGGAGGGGACCCCTATGGCTACACCTTC.

This chain joins TRBV30 and TRBJ1-2; TRBD1 matches at 7 bases. There are 13 residues in the CDR3. Trimming at V came to 2 bases and at J to 6 bases, leaving 6 bases not matched to a gene. Per germline, CDR1 GTSNPN and CDR2 SVGIG (reference sequence). The CDR3 region has the DNA TGTGCCTGGAGTCCTTCCGGGACAGATGGCTACACCTTC. This translates into CAWSPSGTDGYTF.

The gene calls are TRBV27 and TRBJ1-6; 12 bases line up with TRBD1. CDR1 and CDR2 from the germline V gene are MNHEY and SMNVEV (reference sequence). This CDR3 spans 21 amino acids. V was clipped by 5 bases and J by 0 bases; unmatched bases: 14. CDR3 DNA sequence: TGTGCCAGCAGTCCTTCCGTTATGGGACAGGGGGCGGCCTCCTATAATTCACCCCTCCACTTT. It specifies CASSPSVMGQGAASYNSPLHF.

J is TRBJ2-5 and V is TRBV1; the table's D call, TRBD1, has no DNA check behind it. TRBV1 is shown as a pseudogene. CDR3 size: 15 residues. CDR3 nucleotide sequence: TGCACCAGCAGCCAATCTTGGGACAGGGAAAAGACCCAGTACTTC. This codes for CTSSQSWDREKTQYF.

The J gene is TRBJ2-7, the V gene TRBV9; 7 bases agree with TRBD2. With V trimmed by 0 bases and J by 9 bases, 9 bases remained unmatched. Per germline, CDR1 SGDLS and CDR2 YYNGEE. The CDR3 covers 14 residues. The CDR3 loop reads CASSVGLADTGQYF. CDR3 in DNA: TGTGCCAGCAGCGTAGGCCTAGCGGACACCGGGCAGTACTTC.

The CDR3 is CASRQDSNTEAFF. The CDR3 DNA follows: TGTGCCAGCAGACAGGACAGCAACACTGAAGCTTTCTTT. J is TRBJ1-1 and V is TRBV28; D may be TRBD1 (6 bases). This CDR3 has 13 amino acids. The germline V gene encodes CDR1 MDHEN and CDR2 SYDVKM. Deletions cut 6 bases from V and 2 bases from J, with 10 bases between.

The chain recombines TRBV5-8 with TRBJ2-5; tentatively, D is TRBD2 (6 bases). Trimming cost V 1 base and J 3 bases, with 10 bases left between them. This CDR3 is built from 14 residues. Germline CDR1 reads SGHTS; CDR2 reads YDEGEE. The DNA of the CDR3 is TGTGCCAGCAGCTTGTTAGTAGCGGAAGAGACCCAGTACTTC. This translates into CASSLLVAEETQYF.

The chain links TRBV11-2 to TRBJ2-2; maybe TRBD2 (6 bases). The CDR3 runs to 15 residues. V was clipped by 4 bases and J by 0 bases, with 9 bases between them. CDR1 and CDR2 (germline): SGHAT, FQNNGV. This CDR3 is CASSSGTSNTGELFF. The CDR3 DNA follows: TGTGCCAGCAGCTCCGGGACTTCGAACACCGGGGAGCTGTTTTTT. Combining the CDR3 with reference TRBV11-2 and TRBJ2-2 gives the whole variable domain EAGVAQSPRYKIIEKRQSVAFWCNPISGHATLYWYQQILGQGPKLLIQFQNNGVVDDSQLPKDRFSAERLKGVDSTLKIQPAKLEDSAVYLCASSSGTSNTGELFFGEGSRLTVL.

CDR3 nucleotides: TGTGCCAGCTCACCCTTGACAGTAATGAACACTGAAGCTTTCTTT. Protein sequence: CASSPLTVMNTEAFF. The chain employs TRBV18 and TRBJ1-1; a weak D match, TRBD1 (5 bases). This CDR3 has 15 residues. With 3 bases removed from V and 0 bases from J, the gap between germline ends came to 11 bases. Germline V gives CDR1 KGHSH, CDR2 LQKENI. The whole variable domain, filled in from reference TRBV18 and TRBJ1-1, reads NAGVMQNPRHLVRRRGQEARLRCSPMKGHSHVYWYRQLPEEGLKFMVYLQKENIIDESGMPKERFSAEFPKEGPSILRIQQVVRGDSAAYFCASSPLTVMNTEAFFGQGTRLTVV.

This clone was counted only a few times. The rearrangement links TRBV11-1 to TRBJ2-7, with 7 bases aligning to TRBD1. The germline V gene encodes CDR1 SGHAT and CDR2 FQDESV (reference sequence). The CDR3 loop spans 14 amino acids. The J segment lost 2 bases and the V segment lost 5 bases, leaving 6 bases of the junction unmatched. CDR3 coding DNA: TGTGCCAGCAGCCGCAGGGGGACCACCTACGAGCAGTACTTC. Translating gives CASSRRGTTYEQYF.